This TCR beta chain was captured in a study of beta chain features in type 1 diabetes (dated by TCRdb to 2016 to 2019). In terms of the full investigation: Patients and healthy donors did not differ in mean age, gender distribution, total cell number or subset yield. A total of 85 million to 140 million sorted cells were examined across all samples, and a strong correlation was observed between cell number per subset and RNA yield. In the study, TCRB repertoires of sorted circulating CD4+ T cell subsets from recently diagnosed type 1 diabetes patients were compared with those of matched healthy donors. Regulatory and stem cell-like memory subsets were obtained from only 8 patients and roughly 8 healthy donors, while naive and central memory subsets were obtained from all 30 or so donors.

The High Capacity cDNA Reverse Transcription Kit was used to reverse transcribe all of the isolated RNA, meaning that expressed TCRB transcripts were what got sequenced. Naive, central memory and regulatory T cell samples underwent deep immunoSEQ sequencing, averaging approximately 3.5 million total reads per sample. After sorted cells were lysed in RLT buffer, RNA was extracted with DNase-treated RNeasy Micro or Mini kits, with the choice depending on cell number. To prevent cross-contamination, each cell subset was processed individually, whereas patient and healthy donor samples were processed jointly. Using the immunoSEQ multiplex PCR, TCRB sequences were amplified from cDNA into 87-bp fragments spanning the CDR3 region. The amplicons were sequenced using the Illumina HiSeq platform. The study's own analysis went as follows. PCR bias was corrected computationally using synthetic template baselines, and reads within Hamming distance 2 were collapsed, with unmergeable singletons discarded. By aligning reads against IMGT, V, D and J genes, CDR3 length, and insertions or deletions at six rearrangement sites were assigned. Within each subset, clonotype counts were normalized to the number of sorted cells before true diversity and Gini coefficients were calculated with the tcR R package. Repertoire sharing was quantified using the overlap coefficient calculated on TCRB nucleotide sequences. TCRdb limited this immuneACCESS table to in-frame rearrangements with V and J called. A share of clones is missing; checked studies link under half to unresolved V genes, and the rest is unexplained. Clonal size and the V and J genes are those of that table, whereas D and trimming came from the DNA. The sample profile shows about 150,000 clones; about a tenth of them were found once. The ten top clones hold approximately 0.46% of the sample.

Comment on this clone: The target of this receptor is not known. Base qualities are not at hand, and no much larger clone is one base apart. This CDR3 is also generated by other DNA sequences in the sample.

General findings and caveats noted by the study authors: Naive, central memory and regulatory TCRB repertoires appeared more similar among patients than among healthy donors. In all four CD4+ subsets, TCRB CDR3 length was moderately but significantly shorter in type 1 diabetes patients. At VDJ recombination sites, patients with type 1 diabetes made fewer insertions and deleted more nucleotides, a pattern implying thymic rearrangement abnormalities. Because cDNA was sequenced instead of genomic DNA, activated cells with high expression could be over-represented, although the groups did not differ in activation or CD3 levels. Only small numbers of individuals were included in the HLA sub-analyses, which left unresolved whether HLA type had any influence on TCRB rearrangement. PCR might favor shorter templates, but patient and control samples were amplified and corrected together, so any skew would affect both groups equally.

Each donor gave one peripheral blood draw, around 0.12 L on average, collected into heparinised tubes. A BD FACSAria II was used to sort naive, central memory, regulatory and stem cell-like memory CD4+ T cells with a panel that included CD45RO, CCR7, CD25, CD127, CD95 and CD27. All sorted populations exceeded 98% purity. PBMCs were isolated immediately by Lymphoprep density gradient centrifugation and stained directly without culture. So that batch effects would be minimized, each experiment stained and sorted samples in pairs, pairing one healthy donor with one patient. This TCR came from a man aged 25 to 45 with type 1 diabetes. Sequencing was performed on central memory CD4+ T cells from blood.

The nucleotides are TGTGCCAGCAGCCTGTCGGACTATGGCTACACCTTC. It translates to CASSLSDYGYTF. The chain couples TRBV28 to TRBJ1-2; no D gene is confidently identified. Measured from the cysteine to the phenylalanine, the CDR3 is 12 residues long. Left in the record is the CDR3 DNA by itself, 36 bases read in frame from the first base. V is shortened by 6 bases, J by 3 bases, and the region joining them spans 8 bases. From the germline V gene, CDR1 is MDHEN and CDR2 is SYDVKM.